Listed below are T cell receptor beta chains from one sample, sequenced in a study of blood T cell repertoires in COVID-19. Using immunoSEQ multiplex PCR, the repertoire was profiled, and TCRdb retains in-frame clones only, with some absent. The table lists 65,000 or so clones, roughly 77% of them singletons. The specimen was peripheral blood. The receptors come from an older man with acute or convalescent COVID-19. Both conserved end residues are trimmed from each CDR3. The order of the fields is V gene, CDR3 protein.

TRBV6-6,ASIDQIGDEKLF
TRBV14,ASSRDWGLQPQH
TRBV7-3,ASSPGLAGAGETQY
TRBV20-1,SASAGDQPQH
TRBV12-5,ASGSSGAPQETQY
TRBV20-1,SASRLAHSTDTQY
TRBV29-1,SVDDYRDSWTEQY
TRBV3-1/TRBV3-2,ASSQGGGFQETQY
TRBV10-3,PKDRGNGGYT
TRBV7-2,ASSLVAGSSYEQY
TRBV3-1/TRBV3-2,ASSLRTSRTDTQY
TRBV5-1,ASSLAPGQGAGQPQH
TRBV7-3,ASSSRDTYNEQF
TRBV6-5,ASKPPGQGWYGYT
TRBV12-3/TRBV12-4,PVCGASTDTQY
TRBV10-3,AISESGQFYGYT
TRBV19,ASSFQGVSDEQF
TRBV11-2,ASHTRGRDTEAF
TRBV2,ASSDRIYEQY
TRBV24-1,ATSEGTGTVDGYT
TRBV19,ASSRAYQETQY
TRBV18,ASSPLGPPRVGADGYT
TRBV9,ASSVGISYEQY